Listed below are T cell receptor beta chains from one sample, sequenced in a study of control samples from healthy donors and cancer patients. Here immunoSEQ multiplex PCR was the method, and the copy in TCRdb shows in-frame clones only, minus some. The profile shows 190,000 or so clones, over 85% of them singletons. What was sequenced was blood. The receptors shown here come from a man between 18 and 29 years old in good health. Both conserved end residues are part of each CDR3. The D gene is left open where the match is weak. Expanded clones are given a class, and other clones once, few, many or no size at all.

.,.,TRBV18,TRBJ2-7,CASSPGVTTYEQYF,TGTGCCAGCTCACCAGGGGTTACTACCTACGAGCAGTACTTC
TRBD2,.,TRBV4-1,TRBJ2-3,CASSQTILAGTDTQYF,TGCGCCAGCAGCCAAACTATTCTAGCGGGGACAGATACGCAGTATTTT
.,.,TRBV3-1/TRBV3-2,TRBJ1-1,CASSQDGSEAFF,TGTGCCAGCAGCCAAGATGGCAGCGAAGCTTTCTTT
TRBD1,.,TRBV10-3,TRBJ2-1,CAISETRGYEQFF,TGTGCCATCAGTGAGACCAGGGGGTATGAGCAGTTCTTC
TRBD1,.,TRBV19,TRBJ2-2,CASNGGTGENTGELFF,TGTGCCAGTAACGGTGGGACAGGGGAAAACACCGGGGAGCTGTTTTTT
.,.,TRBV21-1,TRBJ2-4,CASNEGHPLAKNIQYF,TGTGCCAGCAACGAGGGACATCCTCTAGCCAAAAACATTCAGTACTTC
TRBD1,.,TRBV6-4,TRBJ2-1,CASSPDRGEQFF,TGTGCCAGCAGCCCAGACAGGGGTGAGCAGTTCTTC
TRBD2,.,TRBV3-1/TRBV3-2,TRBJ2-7,CASSVTSGGRRADEQYF,TGTGCCAGCAGCGTCACTAGCGGGGGGCGGAGAGCCGACGAGCAGTACTTC
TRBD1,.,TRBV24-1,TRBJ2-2,CATSDRTGVANTGELFF,TGTGCCACCAGTGACCGTACAGGGGTTGCGAACACCGGGGAGCTGTTTTTT
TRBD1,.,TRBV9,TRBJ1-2,CASLSRGETGGSLRYTF,TGTGCCAGCTTAAGTAGAGGCGAAACAGGGGGAAGTCTGCGATACACCTTC
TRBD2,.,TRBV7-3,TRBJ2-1,CASSSPSGGAYNEQFF,TGTGCCAGCAGCTCTCCCAGCGGGGGGGCCTACAATGAGCAGTTCTTC
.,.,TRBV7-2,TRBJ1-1,CASTTRGNTEAFF,TGTGCCAGCACCACCCGGGGGAACACTGAAGCTTTCTTT
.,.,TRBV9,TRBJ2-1,CASSVGGYEQFF,TGTGCCAGCAGCGTAGGCGGGTATGAGCAGTTCTTC
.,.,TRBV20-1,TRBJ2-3,CSARFPETQYF,TGCAGTGCTAGATTCCCCGAAACGCAGTATTTT
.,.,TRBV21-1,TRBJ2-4,CASSNRGHQNIQYF,TGTGCCAGCAGCAACCGGGGACACCAAAACATTCAGTACTTC
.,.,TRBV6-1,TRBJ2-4,CASSEAARTKNF,TGTGCCAGCAGTGAAGCCGCCCGAACCAAGAACTTC
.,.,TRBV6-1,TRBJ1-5,CASSEGIQVSLGEPQHF,TGTGCCAGCAGTGAGGGGATACAGGTGAGCCTCGGGGAACCCCAGCATTTT
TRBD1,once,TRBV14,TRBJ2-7,CASSRDQGTGSYEQYF,TGTGCCAGCAGCCGAGATCAAGGGACAGGGAGCTACGAGCAGTACTTC
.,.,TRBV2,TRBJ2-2,CASSEQGPNTGELFF,TGTGCCAGCAGTGAACAGGGGCCTAACACCGGGGAGCTGTTTTTT
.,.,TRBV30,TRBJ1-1,CAWSVVNTEAFF,TGTGCCTGGAGTGTGGTGAACACTGAAGCTTTCTTT
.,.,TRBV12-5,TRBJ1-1,CASGSDTEAFF,TGTGCTAGTGGTTCGGACACTGAAGCTTTCTTT
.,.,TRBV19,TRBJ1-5,CASTPIGSNQPQHF,TGTGCCAGTACCCCGATAGGTAGCAATCAGCCCCAGCATTTT
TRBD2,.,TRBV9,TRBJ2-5,CASSEGGRGVQETQYF,TGTGCCAGCAGCGAGGGTGGGCGGGGGGTCCAAGAGACCCAGTACTTC
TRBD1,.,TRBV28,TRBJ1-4,CASSSPATGNEKLFF,TGTGCCAGCAGCTCGCCAGCGACAGGGAATGAAAAACTGTTTTTT
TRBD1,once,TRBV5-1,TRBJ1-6,CASSLAFGTGESPLHF,TGCGCCAGCAGCTTGGCTTTTGGGACAGGGGAATCACCCCTCCACTTT
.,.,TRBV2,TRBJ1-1,CASGAAGRSMNTEAFF,TGTGCCAGCGGCGCGGCGGGGCGTTCCATGAACACTGAAGCTTTCTTT
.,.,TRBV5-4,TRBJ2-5,CASSLVIGHQETQYF,TGTGCCAGCAGCTTGGTCATTGGGCACCAAGAGACCCAGTACTTC
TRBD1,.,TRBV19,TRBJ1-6,CASSIGTVNSPLHF,TGTGCCAGTAGTATCGGGACAGTAAATTCACCCCTCCACTTT
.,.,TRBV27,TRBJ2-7,CASSSSGEQYF,TGTGCCAGCAGTTCCAGTGGGGAGCAGTACTTC
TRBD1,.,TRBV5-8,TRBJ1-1,CASSFDRVQTEAFF,TGTGCCAGCAGCTTCGACAGGGTACAGACTGAAGCTTTCTTT
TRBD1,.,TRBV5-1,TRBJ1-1,CASSPDRGAEAFF,TGCGCCAGCAGCCCGGACAGGGGTGCCGAAGCTTTCTTT
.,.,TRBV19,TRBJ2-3,CASSIGASNTQYF,TGTGCCAGTAGTATCGGGGCCTCGAATACGCAGTATTTT
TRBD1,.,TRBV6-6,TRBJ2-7,CASSYGTGKEQYF,TGTGCCAGCAGTTACGGGACAGGGAAAGAGCAGTACTTC
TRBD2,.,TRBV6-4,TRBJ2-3,CASSLAGDGADTQYF,TGTGCCAGCAGTTTGGCGGGGGATGGCGCAGATACGCAGTATTTT
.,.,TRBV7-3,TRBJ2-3,CASSQGGREADTQYF,TGTGCCAGCAGTCAGGGGGGCAGGGAGGCAGATACGCAGTATTTT
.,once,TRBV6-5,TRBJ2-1,CASSGGPPEQFF,TGTGCCAGCAGCGGTGGGCCCCCTGAGCAGTTCTTC
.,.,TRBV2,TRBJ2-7,CASLQGGEQYF,TGTGCCAGCTTACAGGGAGGGGAGCAGTACTTC
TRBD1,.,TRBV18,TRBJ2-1,CASSRQGLGWEQFF,TGTGCCAGCTCACGACAGGGTCTGGGTTGGGAGCAGTTCTTC
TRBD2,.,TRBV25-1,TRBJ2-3,CASSGSGGQSGTQYF,TGTGCCAGCAGTGGTAGCGGGGGTCAAAGTGGTACGCAGTATTTT
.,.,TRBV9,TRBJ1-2,CASRGAVVGYTF,TGTGCCAGCAGAGGGGCTGTCGTGGGCTACACCTTC
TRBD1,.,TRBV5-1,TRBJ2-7,CASSLDGTGGIEQYF,TGCGCCAGCAGCTTGGACGGGACAGGGGGGATCGAGCAGTACTTC
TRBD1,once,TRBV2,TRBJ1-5,CASKGTDNSNQPQHF,TGTGCCAGCAAAGGGACAGACAATAGCAATCAGCCCCAGCATTTT
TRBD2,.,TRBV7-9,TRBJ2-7,CASSLPGLAGGRSYEQYF,TGTGCCAGCAGCCTACCGGGACTAGCGGGGGGCCGTTCCTACGAGCAGTACTTC
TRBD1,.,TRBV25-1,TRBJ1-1,CASSEYRGTEAFF,TGTGCCAGCAGTGAATACAGGGGGACTGAAGCTTTCTTT
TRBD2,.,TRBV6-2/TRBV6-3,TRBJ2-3,CASSCLLTSGDRTDTQYF,TGTGCCAGCAGTTGCCTCCTGACTAGCGGGGACCGCACAGATACGCAGTATTTT
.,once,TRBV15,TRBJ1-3,CATSRDTYTIYF,TGTGCCACCAGCCGGGACACGTACACCATATATTTT
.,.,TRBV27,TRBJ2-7,CASSSPFQGRSYEQYF,TGTGCCAGCAGTTCCCCATTCCAGGGGAGATCCTACGAGCAGTACTTC
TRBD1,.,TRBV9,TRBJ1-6,CASSVDRAGSPLHF,TGTGCCAGCAGCGTTGACAGGGCAGGGTCACCCCTCCACTTT
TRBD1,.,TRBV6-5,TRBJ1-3,CASRGDRDWDTIYF,TGTGCCAGCAGGGGGGACAGGGATTGGGACACCATATATTTT
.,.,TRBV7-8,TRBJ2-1,CASSLVAEGSYNEQFF,TGTGCCAGCAGCTTAGTGGCGGAGGGATCCTACAATGAGCAGTTCTTC
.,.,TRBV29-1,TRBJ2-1,CSVPVPWTGVNEQFF,TGCAGCGTTCCTGTGCCGTGGACTGGGGTCAATGAGCAGTTCTTC
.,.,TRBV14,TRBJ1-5,CASSLGGLGNQPQHF,TGTGCCAGCAGCCTAGGAGGCTTGGGCAATCAGCCCCAGCATTTT
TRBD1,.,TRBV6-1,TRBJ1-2,CASSEEQGGSYTF,TGTGCCAGCAGTGAAGAGCAGGGGGGAAGCTACACCTTC
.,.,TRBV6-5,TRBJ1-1,CASRRPGTANTEAFF,TGTGCCAGCAGGAGACCAGGAACGGCGAACACTGAAGCTTTCTTT
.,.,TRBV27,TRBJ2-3,CASSLSRESLDTQYF,TGTGCCAGCAGTTTATCGAGGGAGTCCTTAGATACGCAGTATTTT